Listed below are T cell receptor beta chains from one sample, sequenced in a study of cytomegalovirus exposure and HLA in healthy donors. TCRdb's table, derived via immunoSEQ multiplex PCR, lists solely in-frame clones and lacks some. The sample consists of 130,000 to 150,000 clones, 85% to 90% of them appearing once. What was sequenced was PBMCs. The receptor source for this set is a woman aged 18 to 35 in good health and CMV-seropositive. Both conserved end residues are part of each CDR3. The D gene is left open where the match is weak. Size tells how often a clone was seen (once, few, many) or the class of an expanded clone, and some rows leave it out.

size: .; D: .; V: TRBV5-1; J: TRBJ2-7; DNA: TGCGCCAGCAGCTTGGAACCGGGATCGCCCGAGCAGTACTTC; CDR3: CASSLEPGSPEQYF
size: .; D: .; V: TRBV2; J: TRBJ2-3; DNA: TGTGCCAGCGAACCGGGACAATCCTTTGGCACAGATACGCAGTATTTT; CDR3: CASEPGQSFGTDTQYF
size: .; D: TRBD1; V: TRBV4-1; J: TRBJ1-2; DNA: TGCGCCAGCAGCTGGGGACAGGGGAACTATGGCTACACCTTC; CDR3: CASSWGQGNYGYTF
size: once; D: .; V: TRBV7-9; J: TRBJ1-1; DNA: TGTGCCAGCAGTAGGCCCGGACAGCCGAACACTGAAGCTTTCTTT; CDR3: CASSRPGQPNTEAFF
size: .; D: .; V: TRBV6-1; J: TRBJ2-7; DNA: TGTGCCAGCAGTTCGGGGCCCGGACAGTACTACGAGCAGTACTTC; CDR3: CASSSGPGQYYEQYF
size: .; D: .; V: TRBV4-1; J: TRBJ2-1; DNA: TGCGCCAGCAGCCAAGATCCCCGAGTCAATGAGCAGTTCTTC; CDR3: CASSQDPRVNEQFF
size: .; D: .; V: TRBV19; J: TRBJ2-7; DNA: TGTGCCAGTAGTACCTATACTCCACCGGACAGAGCCTACGAGCAGTACTTC; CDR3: CASSTYTPPDRAYEQYF
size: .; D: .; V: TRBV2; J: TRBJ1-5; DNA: TGTGCCAGCAGTGGACGACAGAATCAGCCCCAGCATTTT; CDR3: CASSGRQNQPQHF
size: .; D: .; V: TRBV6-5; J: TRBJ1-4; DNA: TGTGCCAGCAGTTACTCGGGGGGATTAGAGGAAAAACTGTTTTTT; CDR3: CASSYSGGLEEKLFF
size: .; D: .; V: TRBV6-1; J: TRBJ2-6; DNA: TGTGCCAGCACTCCAGGGCAGGCTGGGGCCAACGTCCTGACTTTC; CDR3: CASTPGQAGANVLTF
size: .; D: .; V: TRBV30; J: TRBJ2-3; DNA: TGTGCCTGGGCCGACAGGACGCAGTATTTT; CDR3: CAWADRTQYF
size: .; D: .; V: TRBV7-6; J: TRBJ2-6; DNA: TGTGCCAGCAGCTTACAGTCTGGGGCCAACGTCCTGACTTTC; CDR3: CASSLQSGANVLTF
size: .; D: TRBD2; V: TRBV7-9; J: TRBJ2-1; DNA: TGTGCCAGCAGCTTGAGCGGGGGGAGGGACAATGAGCAGTTCTTC; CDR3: CASSLSGGRDNEQFF
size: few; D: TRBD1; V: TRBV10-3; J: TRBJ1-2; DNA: TGTGCCATCAATGGACAGGGAGAGCTTGGAGGCTACACCTTC; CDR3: CAINGQGELGGYTF
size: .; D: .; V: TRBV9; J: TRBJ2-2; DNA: TGTGCCAGCAGCCCGGCCGGAGGGGTTACCGGGGAGCTGTTTTTT; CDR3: CASSPAGGVTGELFF
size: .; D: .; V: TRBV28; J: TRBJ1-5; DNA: TGTGCCAGCAGTTTCCAGGGGATGAAACAGCCCCAGCATTTT; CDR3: CASSFQGMKQPQHF
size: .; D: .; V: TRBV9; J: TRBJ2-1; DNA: TGTGCCAGCAGTTTTAGGCCGACTACAACCTACAATGAGCAGTTCTTC; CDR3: CASSFRPTTTYNEQFF
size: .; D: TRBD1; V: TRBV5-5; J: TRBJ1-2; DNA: TGTGCCAGCAGCTGGGGACAGGGAGACAATGGCTACACCTTC; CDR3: CASSWGQGDNGYTF
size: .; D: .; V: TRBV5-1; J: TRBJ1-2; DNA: TGCGCCAGCAGCTTGGCACGACAGGCGGATGGCTACACCTTC; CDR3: CASSLARQADGYTF
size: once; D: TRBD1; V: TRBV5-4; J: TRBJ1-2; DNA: TGTGCCAGCAGCTCCCCGAGAGCCAGGGGGGATGGCTACACCTTC; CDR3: CASSSPRARGDGYTF
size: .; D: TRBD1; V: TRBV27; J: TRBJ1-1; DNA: TGTGCCAGCAGACGCTCGAGGGCAGGGGGCGAATATGGTAGATGGGACACTGAAGCTTTCTTT; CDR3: CASRRSRAGGEYGRWDTEAFF
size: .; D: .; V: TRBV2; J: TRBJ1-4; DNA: TGTGCCAGCACCCTAAGCGGCCTCACGGGTGAAAAACTGTTTTTT; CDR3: CASTLSGLTGEKLFF
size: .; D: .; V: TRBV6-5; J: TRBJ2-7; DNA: TGTGCCAGCAGTACGTGGAGGGGGGGTTCCTACGAGCAGTACTTC; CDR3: CASSTWRGGSYEQYF
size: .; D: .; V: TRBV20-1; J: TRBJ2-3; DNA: TGCAGTGCTAGCCCTACTGATACGCAGTATTTT; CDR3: CSASPTDTQYF